Below, 9 T cell receptor beta chains from the same sample are listed, as sequenced in a study of blood T cell repertoires in COVID-19. Only in-frame clones appear in the TCRdb table, and some are missing; sequencing was by immunoSEQ multiplex PCR. The sample has around 270,000 clones, approximately 89% seen once; the top ten hold around a tenth. The sequenced sample consisted of peripheral blood. These TCRs come from a man aged 35 to 55 who had recovered from COVID-19.

The V gene is TRBV7-8, the J gene TRBJ2-7; 7 bases match TRBD1. After removal of 5 bases from V and 2 bases from J, the junction contained 9 bases not matched to a gene. Germline V lookup: CDR1 SGHVS, CDR2 FQNEAQ. This CDR3 spans 15 amino acids. The DNA for the CDR3 is TGTGCCAGCAGCCCCTTAAGACAGGGTCCCTACGAGCAGTACTTC. This codes for CASSPLRQGPYEQYF.

The chain employs TRBV4-1 and TRBJ1-1, with D hard to call. The CDR3 runs 15 residues. CDR1 and CDR2 from the germline V gene are MGHRA and YSYEKL. V lost 1 base, J lost 1 base, and 10 bases lay in between. The CDR3 reads CASSQVTGRNTEAFF. Here the CDR3 DNA reads TGCGCCAGCAGCCAAGTGACGGGGAGGAACACTGAAGCTTTCTTT.

The gene calls are TRBV4-1 and TRBJ2-5, with 11 bases aligning to TRBD2. The CDR3 loop spans 16 amino acids. Per germline, CDR1 MGHRA and CDR2 YSYEKL. Unmatched junction bases numbered 6, after V lost 6 bases and J lost 0 bases. Here the CDR3 DNA reads TGCGCCAGCAGACAAACTAGCGGGAGACACCAAGAGACCCAGTACTTC. Its protein product is CASRQTSGRHQETQYF.

This chain connects TRBV27 to TRBJ1-6; perhaps TRBD1 as D (5 bases). CDR1 and CDR2 from the germline V gene are MNHEY and SMNVEV (reference sequence). The CDR3 covers 14 residues. V lost 3 bases, J lost 5 bases, and 8 bases lay in between. The CDR3 DNA follows: TGTGCCAGCAGTTTGGGCAGGGATAATTCACCCCTCCACTTT. Its protein product is CASSLGRDNSPLHF.

DNA for the CDR3: TGTGCCAGCAGCTCAACAGGGGACCATCCCACAGATACGCAGTATTTT. This sequence encodes CASSSTGDHPTDTQYF. This rearrangement joins TRBV5-4 to TRBJ2-3, with 7 bases fitting TRBD1. Germline CDR1 is SGHNT and CDR2 is YYREEE (reference sequence). Trimming took 3 bases from V and 2 from J; bases not matched to a gene: 9. This CDR3 comprises 16 residues.

As concerns this clone: The same CDR3 is also encoded by other DNA sequences in this sample. The V gene is TRBV7-2, the J gene TRBJ1-2; D not resolved. Germline V gene data show CDR1 as SGHTA and CDR2 as FQGNSA. The ends were cut back, 1 base at V and 3 bases at J, with 6 bases in the middle. The CDR3 contains 13 residues. The CDR3, as DNA: TGTGCCAGCAGCTTAGATCGGGACTATGGCTACACCTTC. This sequence encodes CASSLDRDYGYTF.

Details on this clone: Its ends do not fully match the called genes, so a read error is possible. The chain is built from TRBV5-6 and TRBJ2-7; tentative D call: TRBD2 (6 bases). The germline gives CDR1 SGHDT, CDR2 YYEEEE. CDR3 length: 12 residues. The CDR3 loop is CASSLRRAGTIF. The CDR3 region has the DNA TGTGCCAGCAGCCTCAGACGTGCGGGAACGATCTTC.

The chain joins TRBV30 to TRBJ1-1; D gene unclear. The germline V and J ends were trimmed by 6 bases and 5 bases, with 16 bases remaining between them. The germline V gene encodes CDR1 GTSNPN and CDR2 SVGIG (reference sequence). This CDR3 comprises 13 residues. As DNA, the CDR3 is TGTGCCTGTGCCGTCGCTCGGAGTACTGAAGCTTTCTTT. Protein sequence: CACAVARSTEAFF.

The V and J genes are TRBV6-4 and TRBJ2-3, with D perhaps TRBD1 (5 bases). The length of the CDR3 is 13 residues. Germline-derived CDR1 and CDR2 are MRHNA and SNTAGT. The V and J ends lost 4 bases and 11 bases respectively, with 16 bases between them. CDR3 protein: CASSGQGGYVQYF. As DNA, the CDR3 is TGTGCCAGCAGTGGGCAGGGCGGATATGTGCAGTATTTT.